Sequencing of this T cell receptor (beta chain) was carried out in a study of blood T cell repertoires in COVID-19 (TCRdb year 2020). Some background on the complete study: Samples covering the acute and convalescent phases of COVID-19 were provided by collaborators in the United States, Italy and Spain. Where HLA class I and class II types were available, the types were taken from metadata supplied by the sample provider, not from assay-based typing. The sample metadata nearly always contained a de-identified subject ID, COVID-19 status, age in years and sex. Deeply sampled blood TCRbeta repertoires from subjects exposed to, actively infected with, or recovered from COVID-19 were included in the dataset. The prospective study material was composed of cDNA or gDNA derived from T cells, B-cell-depleted T cells, or PBMCs. Samples came from the ongoing ImmuneRACE study (first 160 participants) plus 1,254 subjects from 6 global collaborators. The repertoires were released in a freely available public database intended as a resource for research on the immune response to SARS-CoV-2.

On this clone itself: Its recognized antigen is unknown. No much larger clone is present one base from it, and per-base qualities are unavailable.

Trimming removed 5 bases from V and 4 bases from J, leaving 16 bases between the germline ends. Including the terminal cysteine and phenylalanine, the CDR3 comprises 15 residues. Of all the DNA, just the CDR3 is kept, 45 bases in frame from base 1. Per the germline V gene (reference sequence), LNHNV is the CDR1 and YYDKDF is the CDR2. One collaborating source in Seattle enrolled patients during active infection and followed them longitudinally through the course of disease. The collaborating institutions used their own protocols to collect whole blood in K2EDTA tubes. For TCRbeta analysis, collaborator samples were shipped as frozen whole blood, as isolated PBMCs, or as DNA extracted from either sample type. The immunoSEQ Assay, a bias-controlled multiplex PCR, was used to amplify TCRbeta CDR3 regions from genomic DNA. On the authors' methods: Within the assay, amplification of reference gene primers was used to estimate how many nucleated cells each sample contained. Sequence reads were collapsed and filtered to measure the absolute abundance of every unique TCRbeta CDR3 rearrangement. Productive Simpson clonality was computed per sample as the square root of Simpson's diversity index over productive rearrangements. TCRdb re-hosts the immuneACCESS table, in-frame sequences only. Its copies lack some clones; in the studies checked, an unresolved V gene accounts for under half of them, and the cause for the rest is not known. V and J calls plus clone size are reproduced from that table; the DNA served to infer D and trimming. Recorded for this sample are 150,000 to 200,000 clones; 70% to 90% of them occurred a single time. The top ten clones comprise 7.5% to 10% of the sample.

What the research found in general, with its limitations: The amount of clinical and demographic metadata varied by source and participant and was provided uncurated.

The material sequenced was peripheral blood. The V gene is TRBV15 and the J gene is TRBJ2-3; TRBD2 might be the D gene, on 7 matching bases. The origin of this receptor is a woman older than 75 with COVID-19, enrolled during active disease. The sequenced DNA is TGTGCCACCAGCGACAACAGGGAGGGGGCAGATACGCAGTATTTT. The resulting protein is CATSDNREGADTQYF.